Reported below is one TCR beta chain. The sample comes from a study of blood T cell repertoires in COVID-19. In the original analysis: Counts of nucleated cells, estimated from reference gene primer amplification, were obtained. The protocol was immunoSEQ multiplex PCR, while the TCRdb copy is restricted to in-frame clones and leaves out a portion. V, J and clone size are taken as reported in that table, and D and trimming were inferred from the DNA itself. The sample records 100,000 or so clones, about four fifths being singletons. Germline loops: CDR1 LNHDA, CDR2 SQIVND (reference sequence). This CDR3 spans 13 amino acids. The junction had 5 bases not matched to a gene; V was cut back by 7 bases and J by 6 bases.

The chain links TRBV19 to TRBJ2-4, with 8 bases aligning to TRBD1. The sequenced material came from peripheral blood. The receptor comes from a man aged 45-65 years with active or convalescent COVID-19. CDR3: CASTRGLGNIQYF. In DNA, the CDR3 is TGTGCCAGTACCAGGGGGCTTGGAAACATTCAGTACTTC.